The 29 T cell receptor beta chains below all came from one sample that was sequenced in a study of cytomegalovirus exposure and HLA in healthy donors. The study ran its PCR with 60 Vbeta and 13 Jbeta primers. The table came from immunoSEQ multiplex PCR; TCRdb's copy has only in-frame clones and leaves some out. The table has 100,000 or so clones, around 80% seen once. Sequencing used PBMCs. All receptors come from a man in his thirties or forties in good health and CMV-seropositive.

The chain combines TRBV30 with TRBJ1-5; 7 positions match TRBD1. Losses at the gene ends were 3 bases for V and 4 bases for J; bases not matched to a gene: 6. Germline CDR1 and CDR2: GTSNPN and SVGIG (reference sequence). This CDR3 comprises 14 residues. The CDR3 region is CAWRGGQPNQPQHF. The DNA for the CDR3 is TGTGCCTGGAGGGGGGGACAGCCAAATCAGCCCCAGCATTTT.

V is TRBV25-1 and J is TRBJ2-5; 10 bases map to TRBD1. The J call is in doubt because the DNA end fits TRBJ2-7 better. The CDR3 has 13 amino acids. Germline lookup yields CDR1 MGHDK and CDR2 SYGVNS. The CDR3 here is CATRTGGGYEQYF. CDR3 DNA sequence: TGTGCCACCAGGACAGGGGGGGGCTACGAGCAGTACTTC.

The chain links TRBV4-2 to TRBJ1-5; unclear D gene. The CDR3 runs to 13 residues. Germline assignment: CDR1 LGHNA and CDR2 YNFKEQ. V lost 1 base, J lost 7 bases, and 8 bases lay in between. CDR3 sequence: CASSQGLGQPQHF. The CDR3 bases are TGTGCCAGCAGCCAAGGGCTAGGACAGCCCCAGCATTTT.

V is TRBV6-1 and J is TRBJ1-1, with 8 bases aligning to TRBD1. V trimming: 5 bases; J trimming: 1 base; junction bases outside the gene matches: 3. The length of the CDR3 is 14 residues. Germline V lookup: CDR1 MNHNS, CDR2 SASEGT. CDR3: CASSQGAPNTEAFF. DNA of the CDR3: TGTGCCAGCAGTCAGGGGGCGCCGAACACTGAAGCTTTCTTT.

The V gene is TRBV2, the J gene TRBJ2-3; 9 bases fit TRBD2. The germline V gene encodes CDR1 SNHLY and CDR2 FYNNEI. The CDR3 length is 13 residues. Trimming took 7 bases from V and 2 from J; bases not matched to a gene: 1. The chain's CDR3 is CASIAGATDTQYF. The CDR3 DNA reads as TGTGCCAGCATAGCGGGGGCCACAGATACGCAGTATTTT. Full variable domain (outside the CDR3, taken from reference TRBV2 and TRBJ2-3): EPEVTQTPSHQVTQMGQEVILRCVPISNHLYFYWYRQILGQKVEFLVSFYNNEISEKSEIFDDQFSVERPDGSNFTLKIRSTKLEDSAMYFCASIAGATDTQYFGPGTRLTVL.

The chain employs TRBV25-1 and TRBJ2-7; 7 bases fit TRBD1. The length of the CDR3 is 15 residues. The V and J ends lost 5 bases and 2 bases, in that order; junction bases with no gene match: 9. The germline CDR1 and CDR2 sequences are MGHDK and SYGVNS. CDR3 in amino acids: CASSSGRQGAYEQYF. DNA of the CDR3: TGTGCCAGCAGTTCCGGGCGGCAGGGGGCCTACGAGCAGTACTTC.

The sample holds a few counts of this clone. The chain is built from TRBV29-1 and TRBJ1-1; TRBD1 agrees at 7 bases. The CDR3 covers 13 residues. Germline CDR1 is SQVTM and CDR2 is ANQGSEA. Unmatched junction bases numbered 4, after V lost 5 bases and J lost 1 base. CDR3 coding DNA: TGCAGCGTTTTCAGGGGGGAGAACACTGAAGCTTTCTTT. It specifies CSVFRGENTEAFF. Together with reference TRBV29-1 and TRBJ1-1, the CDR3 gives the full variable domain: SAVISQKPSRDICQRGTSLTIQCQVDSQVTMMFWYRQQPGQSLTLIATANQGSEATYESGFVIDKFPISRPNLTFSTLTVSNMSPEDSSIYLCSVFRGENTEAFFGQGTRLTVV.

This clone has only a few counts. The genes are TRBV4-3 and TRBJ1-1, with 11 nucleotides matching TRBD1. After removal of 0 bases from V and 4 bases from J, the junction contained 19 bases not matched to a gene. The CDR3 spans 21 residues. Germline V gene data show CDR1 as LGHNA and CDR2 as YSLEER. CDR3 protein: CASSQEGVLGQGEGAVTEAFF. CDR3 DNA sequence: TGCGCCAGCAGCCAAGAAGGTGTTTTGGGACAGGGGGAAGGAGCGGTCACTGAAGCTTTCTTT.

The table lists this clone with a count of one. V is TRBV5-1 and J is TRBJ2-7; D possibly corresponds to TRBD1 (6 bases). The germline gives CDR1 SGHRS, CDR2 YFSETQ. The V gene lost 1 base and the J gene lost 2 bases, with 10 bases spanning the gap. This CDR3 spans 14 amino acids. The CDR3 DNA sequence: TGCGCCAGCAGCTTGACAGGGTATCCCTACGAGCAGTACTTC. Translation gives CASSLTGYPYEQYF.

This clone was counted many times. This rearrangement joins TRBV4-1 to TRBJ1-4, with TRBD1 identical over 9 bases. With V trimmed by 1 base and J by 7 bases, 4 bases remained unmatched. CDR3 length equals 15 residues. Germline CDR1 MGHRA, CDR2 YSYEKL. The CDR3 spells CASSQAGTGIEKLFF. The CDR3 region has the DNA TGCGCCAGCAGCCAAGCCGGGACAGGGATTGAAAAACTGTTTTTT.

This clone has a handful of counts. This chain links TRBV27 with TRBJ2-1, with 7 bases lining up with TRBD2. V trimming: 7 bases; J trimming: 4 bases; junction bases outside the gene matches: 7. The germline V gene encodes CDR1 MNHEY and CDR2 SMNVEV (reference sequence). The CDR3 has 14 residues. CDR3 sequence reads: CASTGRGIYNEQFF. The CDR3 DNA reads TGTGCCAGCACCGGGCGGGGGATTTACAATGAGCAGTTCTTC.

This sequence joins TRBV5-8 and TRBJ2-2; TRBD1 is a possible D gene (5 bases). CDR1 SGHTS and CDR2 YDEGEE come from the germline V gene. This CDR3 comprises 15 residues. Trimming stripped 0 bases from V and 6 bases from J, with 12 bases between. Here the CDR3 DNA reads TGTGCCAGCAGCTTGGGGCAGGGTGAAGCCGGGGAGCTGTTTTTT. It translates to CASSLGQGEAGELFF.

The genes are TRBV7-8 and TRBJ1-2, with 8 bases matching TRBD1. Germline CDR1 SGHVS, CDR2 FQNEAQ. The CDR3 spans 16 residues. V was clipped by 4 bases and J by 4 bases; unmatched bases: 11. The chain's CDR3 is CASSSERQGSTYGYTF. CDR3 coding DNA: TGTGCCAGCAGCTCGGAGCGACAGGGGTCGACCTATGGCTACACCTTC.

The chain links TRBV6-4 to TRBJ1-4; D is uncertain. V was cut by 3 bases and J by 14 bases, with 16 bases left in between. CDR3 length equals 13 residues. Per the germline V gene, CDR1 is MRHNA and CDR2 is SNTAGT. Written as DNA, the CDR3 is TGTGCCAGCAGTGATTACGAGGGCGGAAGGCTGTTTTTT. This codes for CASSDYEGGRLFF.

The chain couples TRBV6-1 to TRBJ1-1, with 9 bases identical to TRBD1. This CDR3 has 15 residues. The V segment lost 3 bases and the J segment 2 bases; nucleotides outside the gene matches: 4. Per the germline V gene, CDR1 is MNHNS and CDR2 is SASEGT. In nucleotides, the CDR3 is TGTGCCAGCAGTGACGTCACAGGGGGCAACACTGAAGCTTTCTTT. Translation: CASSDVTGGNTEAFF.

The table lists this clone with a count of one. The rearrangement uses TRBV11-2 and TRBJ1-4; TRBD1 aligns across 8 bases. V lost 6 bases to trimming and J lost 4 bases; unmatched junction nucleotides: 10. Germline loops: CDR1 SGHAT, CDR2 FQNNGV. CDR3 length: 16 residues. In DNA, the CDR3 is TGTGCCAGCAGGTCGACAGGGGTAGCAAGTAATGAAAAACTGTTTTTT. Translation gives CASRSTGVASNEKLFF. Together with reference TRBV11-2 and TRBJ1-4, the CDR3 gives the full variable domain: EAGVAQSPRYKIIEKRQSVAFWCNPISGHATLYWYQQILGQGPKLLIQFQNNGVVDDSQLPKDRFSAERLKGVDSTLKIQPAKLEDSAVYLCASRSTGVASNEKLFFGSGTQLSVL.

The gene calls are TRBV9 and TRBJ1-2, with 9 bases that match TRBD1. Germline CDR1 reads SGDLS; CDR2 reads YYNGEE. The CDR3 sequence is 15 residues long. V shed 3 bases, J shed 8 bases, and the junction held 11 bases outside the gene matches. Here the CDR3 reads CASSGRTGEGKGYTF. The CDR3 DNA reads TGTGCCAGCAGCGGACGGACAGGGGAAGGGAAGGGCTACACCTTC.

This clone was detected a few times. The chain employs TRBV6-1 and TRBJ2-1, with 7 bases fitting TRBD1. The germline CDR1 and CDR2 sequences are MNHNS and SASEGT. V shed 3 bases and J 0 bases; nucleotides not matched to a gene: 5. The CDR3 covers 16 residues. Here the CDR3 DNA reads TGTGCCAGCAGTGATTCGACAGGGAGCTCCTACAATGAGCAGTTCTTC. Translated, it gives CASSDSTGSSYNEQFF.

The V gene is TRBV5-1, the J gene TRBJ2-7; TRBD1 aligns across 7 bases. Trimming removed 0 bases from V and 3 bases from J; junction bases left unmatched: 3. CDR3 length: 14 amino acids. Germline V lookup: CDR1 SGHRS, CDR2 YFSETQ. In DNA form, the CDR3 reads TGCGCCAGCAGCTTGGGAGGGGGCATCTACGAGCAGTACTTC. Translation gives CASSLGGGIYEQYF.

This chain links TRBV9 with TRBJ1-1; D unclear. Germline CDR1 reads SGDLS; CDR2 reads YYNGEE. Trimming took off 2 bases at V and 0 bases at J, with 5 bases between the two ends. The CDR3 covers 13 residues. The CDR3 sequence is CASSVELNTEAFF. CDR3 DNA: TGTGCCAGCAGCGTGGAGTTGAACACTGAAGCTTTCTTT.

This chain links TRBV5-1 with TRBJ1-2, with 7 bases matching TRBD1. The V segment lost 0 bases and the J segment 6 bases; nucleotides outside the gene matches: 11. The CDR3 sequence is 16 residues long. From germline, CDR1 is SGHRS and CDR2 YFSETQ. Written as DNA, the CDR3 is TGCGCCAGCAGCTTGGAGGAGACAGGGATAGTTAATGGCTACACCTTC. It yields the protein CASSLEETGIVNGYTF.

The rearrangement uses TRBV5-1 and TRBJ2-1, with 11 nucleotides matching TRBD2. This CDR3 has 14 residues. V was clipped by 4 bases and J by 4 bases; unmatched bases: 1. Germline assignment: CDR1 SGHRS and CDR2 YFSETQ. The CDR3 region is CASSRTSGYNEQFF. In DNA form, the CDR3 reads TGCGCCAGCAGCAGGACTAGCGGGTACAATGAGCAGTTCTTC.

The chain joins TRBV6-5 to TRBJ2-7; 13 nucleotides line up with TRBD2. This CDR3 spans 14 amino acids. In germline, CDR1 is MNHEY, CDR2 SVGAGI. After removal of 6 bases from V and 2 bases from J, the junction contained 1 base not matched to a gene. CDR3 nucleotide sequence: TGTGCCAGCAGACTAGCGGGGGGGCCCTACGAGCAGTACTTC. Translating it yields CASRLAGGPYEQYF.

The rearrangement joins TRBV19 to TRBJ1-2, with TRBD1 as a possible D gene (6 bases). The CDR3 contains 16 residues. CDR1 and CDR2 from the germline V gene are LNHDA and SQIVND (reference sequence). V was pared by 2 bases and J by 3 bases, with 16 bases between. As DNA, the CDR3 is TGTGCCAGTAGTATAAAGGGTTCCGGGACATACTATGGCTACACCTTC. It encodes CASSIKGSGTYYGYTF.

V is TRBV18 and J is TRBJ1-2; 9 bases align to TRBD1. Germline trimming cut 3 bases from V and 0 bases from J; bases unmatched to any gene: 2. CDR1 and CDR2 from the germline V gene are KGHSH and LQKENI. The CDR3 loop spans 15 amino acids. The CDR3 region has the DNA TGTGCCAGCTCACCGGGACAGGGAGCTAACTATGGCTACACCTTC. This sequence encodes CASSPGQGANYGYTF.

The table lists this clone with a few counts. The chain is built from TRBV6-1 and TRBJ2-7; 7 bases are shared with TRBD1. Looked up from germline, CDR1 is MNHNS and CDR2 is SASEGT. The CDR3 length is 13 residues. J gave up 6 bases and V 5 bases, and 7 bases lay outside the gene matches. CDR3 DNA: TGTGCCAGCAGTACGGACAGGTTGCGCGAGCAGTACTTC. Its protein product is CASSTDRLREQYF.

The chain recombines TRBV7-2 with TRBJ1-4; a weak D match, TRBD1 (5 bases). Germline lookup yields CDR1 SGHTA and CDR2 FQGNSA. V gave up 5 bases and J gave up 5 bases, with 18 bases separating them. This CDR3 region has 16 residues. The CDR3 DNA sequence: TGTGCCAGCAGCAACAGATTACAGGCAGCAAATGAAAAACTGTTTTTT. Translation gives CASSNRLQAANEKLFF.

This rearrangement joins TRBV5-8 to TRBJ1-2, with a possible D match to TRBD1 (6 bases). The CDR3 is made up of 13 amino acids. Trimming cost V 3 bases and J 4 bases, with 10 bases left between them. Per the germline V gene, CDR1 is SGHTS and CDR2 is YDEGEE. The CDR3 DNA is TGTGCCAGCAGCTCTGGGGGCGGCTATGGCTACACCTTC. Its translation: CASSSGGGYGYTF.

The CDR3 DNA reads TGTGCCAGTAGTATTTATCGGGGGGGTTGGCATCAGCCCCAGCATTTT. Amino acids: CASSIYRGGWHQPQHF. The V call is TRBV19, the J call TRBJ1-5; tentatively, D is TRBD1 (5 bases). CDR1 is LNHDA and CDR2 is SQIVND in the germline V gene (reference sequence). The V end lost 3 bases, the J end lost 5 bases, and 17 bases lay between the germline ends. The length of the CDR3 is 16 residues. The complete variable domain, with remaining parts taken from reference TRBV19 and TRBJ1-5, reads DGGITQSPKYLFRKEGQNVTLSCEQNLNHDAMYWYRQDPGQGLRLIYYSQIVNDFQKGDIAEGYSVSREKKESFPLTVTSAQKNPTAFYLCASSIYRGGWHQPQHFGDGTRLSIL.